What follows is one TCR beta chain and its context. Antigen: not known. This entry belongs to a study of cytomegalovirus exposure and HLA in healthy donors. Overall study: Out of about 180 million T cells, an earlier analysis found 117 million unique TCR beta sequences in total.

Study-level points and caveats: Usually a TCR sequence was rare, but some public TCRs were found in many donors. Across HLA loci, a later analysis found differing TCR association rates, with DRB1 most and HLA-C fewest.

Vbeta (60) and Jbeta (13) primers were used in the PCR. Original data processing: About 11 million of the about 80 million unique TCR beta chains counted in a later analysis were shared. Produced via immunoSEQ multiplex PCR; TCRdb's table is partial and in-frame only. V and J calls and clone size are those listed in that table; D and trimming were worked out from the DNA. This table holds fewer than 250,000 clones, roughly 83% found once. V dropped 5 bases and J dropped 10; count of bases not matched to a gene: 13. Germline CDR1 is MNHEY and CDR2 is SMNVEV (reference sequence). CDR3 length: 15 residues.

This rearrangement joins TRBV27 to TRBJ1-4; 7 nucleotides agree with TRBD1. The specimen sequenced was PBMCs. The receptor was isolated from a girl aged 5 to 17 in good health and CMV-seronegative. CDR3 in amino acids: CASSRQGVPPGKLFF. The CDR3, as DNA: TGTGCCAGCAGTCGACAGGGAGTGCCTCCGGGAAAACTGTTTTTT.